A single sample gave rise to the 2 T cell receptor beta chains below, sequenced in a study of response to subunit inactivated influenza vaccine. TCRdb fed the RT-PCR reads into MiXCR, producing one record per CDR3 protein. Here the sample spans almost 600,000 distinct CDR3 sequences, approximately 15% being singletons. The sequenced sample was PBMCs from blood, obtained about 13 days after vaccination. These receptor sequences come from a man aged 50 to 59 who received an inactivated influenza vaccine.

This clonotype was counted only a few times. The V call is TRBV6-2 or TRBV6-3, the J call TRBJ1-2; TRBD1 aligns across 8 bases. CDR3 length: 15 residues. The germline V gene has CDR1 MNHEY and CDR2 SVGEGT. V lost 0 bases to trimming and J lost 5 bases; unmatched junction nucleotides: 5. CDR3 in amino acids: CASSYSAGGGYGYTF. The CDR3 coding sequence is TGTGCCAGCAGTTACTCGGCAGGGGGCGGATATGGCTACACCTTC.

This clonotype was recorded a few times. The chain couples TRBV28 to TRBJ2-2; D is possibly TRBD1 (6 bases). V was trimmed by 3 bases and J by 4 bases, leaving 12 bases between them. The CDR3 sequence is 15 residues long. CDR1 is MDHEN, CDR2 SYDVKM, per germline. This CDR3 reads CASSFAGARTGELFF. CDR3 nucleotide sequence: TGTGCCAGCAGTTTTGCAGGGGCCCGCACCGGGGAGCTGTTTTTT. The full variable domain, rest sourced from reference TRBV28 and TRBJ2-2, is DVKVTQSSRYLVKRTGEKVFLECVQDMDHENMFWYRQDPGLGLRLIYFSYDVKMKEKGDIPEGYSVSREKKERFSLILESASTNQTSMYLCASSFAGARTGELFFGEGSRLTVL.